Listed below are T cell receptor beta chains from one sample, sequenced in a study of sequential checkpoint blockade in melanoma. Profiling relied on immunoSEQ multiplex PCR, and the TCRdb table lists in-frame clones only, not all of them. This table has roughly 9,800 clones, approximately 80% appearing once. The starting material was CD8+ T cells sorted from blood (inferred from file names), obtained from a patient given nivolumab and ipilimumab in sequence. The receptors were gathered from a human donor with melanoma. The CDR3 runs from the conserved cysteine through the conserved F or W. The D gene is left open where the match is weak. Clone sizes are given selectively: once, few, many, or a class where the clone is expanded.

v_gene: TRBV5-1; j_gene: TRBJ2-7; len: 14; abundance: NA; d_gene: NA; CDR3nt: TGCGCCAGCAGCTTGGTTCAGGGAACCTACGAGCAGTACTTC; CDR3aa: CASSLVQGTYEQYF
v_gene: TRBV4-1; j_gene: TRBJ1-1; len: 13; abundance: NA; d_gene: NA; CDR3nt: TGCGCCAGCAGCCAAGAGGGGGGGACTGAAGCTTTCTTT; CDR3aa: CASSQEGGTEAFF
v_gene: TRBV28; j_gene: TRBJ1-2; len: 12; abundance: NA; d_gene: NA; CDR3nt: TGTGCCAGCAGTGAGGGTAACTATGGCTACACCTTC; CDR3aa: CASSEGNYGYTF
v_gene: TRBV28; j_gene: TRBJ2-7; len: 14; abundance: NA; d_gene: NA; CDR3nt: TGTGCCAGCCAGGTGAATACCTGGGCGTACGAGCAGTACTTC; CDR3aa: CASQVNTWAYEQYF
v_gene: TRBV28; j_gene: TRBJ1-3; len: 12; abundance: few; d_gene: NA; CDR3nt: TGTGCCAGCAACCTCAGTGGAAACACCATATATTTT; CDR3aa: CASNLSGNTIYF
v_gene: TRBV13; j_gene: TRBJ2-7; len: 14; abundance: medium-sized; d_gene: NA; CDR3nt: TGTGCCAGCAGCTTATCAGGTAAAAGTTACGAGCAGTACTTC; CDR3aa: CASSLSGKSYEQYF
v_gene: TRBV4-3; j_gene: TRBJ2-7; len: 15; abundance: NA; d_gene: TRBD1; CDR3nt: TGCGCCAGCAGCCAGGTCCCGGGACAGGACTACGAGCAGTACTTC; CDR3aa: CASSQVPGQDYEQYF
v_gene: TRBV4-2; j_gene: TRBJ1-2; len: 15; abundance: NA; d_gene: TRBD1; CDR3nt: TGTGCCAGCAGCCAAGAGATCGGCAGGGGGTTAGGCTACACCTTC; CDR3aa: CASSQEIGRGLGYTF
v_gene: TRBV7-9; j_gene: TRBJ1-6; len: 15; abundance: NA; d_gene: NA; CDR3nt: TGTGCCAGCAGCTCTAACACGGGGAATAATTCACCCCTCCACTTT; CDR3aa: CASSSNTGNNSPLHF
v_gene: TRBV5-4; j_gene: TRBJ2-7; len: 16; abundance: NA; d_gene: TRBD1; CDR3nt: TGTGCCAGCAGCTTCCGTCGGGACAGGGCCTCCTACGAGCAGTACTTC; CDR3aa: CASSFRRDRASYEQYF
v_gene: TRBV7-9; j_gene: TRBJ2-7; len: 16; abundance: NA; d_gene: TRBD1; CDR3nt: TGTGCCAGCAGCTTCAACGGACAGGGACCCCCCTACGAGCAGTACTTC; CDR3aa: CASSFNGQGPPYEQYF
v_gene: TRBV28; j_gene: TRBJ1-1; len: 14; abundance: once; d_gene: TRBD1; CDR3nt: TGTGCCAGCAGTTTTGACAGGGGGTTTACTGAAGCTTTCTTT; CDR3aa: CASSFDRGFTEAFF
v_gene: TRBV11-2; j_gene: TRBJ2-7; len: 15; abundance: NA; d_gene: NA; CDR3nt: TGTGCCAGCAGCCTAGGCCCCCCAACGGGGTACGAGCAGTACTTC; CDR3aa: CASSLGPPTGYEQYF
v_gene: TRBV4-1; j_gene: TRBJ1-3; len: 13; abundance: NA; d_gene: NA; CDR3nt: TGCGCCAGCAGCGTACTATCTGGAAACACCATATATTTT; CDR3aa: CASSVLSGNTIYF
v_gene: TRBV6-5; j_gene: TRBJ2-7; len: 15; abundance: NA; d_gene: TRBD2; CDR3nt: TGTGCCAGCAGTTACACGGGCGGGGGGGCCGGGGAGCAGTACTTC; CDR3aa: CASSYTGGGAGEQYF
v_gene: TRBV4-2; j_gene: TRBJ2-7; len: 15; abundance: NA; d_gene: NA; CDR3nt: TGTGCCAGCAGCCAAGGGGCCCCGAGGGTCTACGAGCAGTACTTC; CDR3aa: CASSQGAPRVYEQYF
v_gene: TRBV4-3; j_gene: TRBJ2-7; len: 18; abundance: NA; d_gene: TRBD1; CDR3nt: TGCGCCAGCAGCCAAGATAGGCCGGACAGGGGGCGCCCCTACGAGCAGTACTTC; CDR3aa: CASSQDRPDRGRPYEQYF
v_gene: TRBV6-5; j_gene: TRBJ1-3; len: 15; abundance: NA; d_gene: TRBD1; CDR3nt: TGTGCCAGCAGTTACCTGACAGGGTCTGGAAACACCATATATTTT; CDR3aa: CASSYLTGSGNTIYF
v_gene: TRBV4-3; j_gene: TRBJ1-4; len: 13; abundance: few; d_gene: NA; CDR3nt: TGCGCCAGCAGCCGTACATGGGCTGAAAAACTGTTTTTT; CDR3aa: CASSRTWAEKLFF
v_gene: TRBV5-8; j_gene: TRBJ1-3; len: 15; abundance: few; d_gene: TRBD1; CDR3nt: TGTGCCAGCAGCTTAGAACGGACAGGGTTGGACACCATATATTTT; CDR3aa: CASSLERTGLDTIYF
v_gene: TRBV7-9; j_gene: TRBJ1-1; len: 15; abundance: NA; d_gene: TRBD1; CDR3nt: TGTGCCAGCAGCTCATGGACAGGAACGTCCACTGAAGCTTTCTTT; CDR3aa: CASSSWTGTSTEAFF
v_gene: TRBV19; j_gene: TRBJ2-6; len: 16; abundance: NA; d_gene: NA; CDR3nt: TGTGCCAGTAGTATAATAGGGGCTGCTGGGGCCAACGTCCTGACTTTC; CDR3aa: CASSIIGAAGANVLTF
v_gene: TRBV9; j_gene: TRBJ1-5; len: 15; abundance: NA; d_gene: NA; CDR3nt: TGTGCCAGCAGCCCCCGGGAGGGTAGCAATCAGCCCCAGCATTTT; CDR3aa: CASSPREGSNQPQHF
v_gene: TRBV5-1; j_gene: TRBJ1-1; len: 15; abundance: NA; d_gene: TRBD1; CDR3nt: TGCGCCAGCAGCACCGGACAGGGGCAGAACACTGAAGCTTTCTTT; CDR3aa: CASSTGQGQNTEAFF
v_gene: TRBV7-9; j_gene: TRBJ1-1; len: 15; abundance: once; d_gene: TRBD1; CDR3nt: TGTGCCAGCAGCTTAGAACAGGGGGTTCGGTCTGAAGCTTTCTTT; CDR3aa: CASSLEQGVRSEAFF
v_gene: TRBV5-1; j_gene: TRBJ2-7; len: 15; abundance: NA; d_gene: TRBD1; CDR3nt: TGCGCCAGCAGGAGGGGTGAACAGGGGTCCTACGAGCAGTACTTC; CDR3aa: CASRRGEQGSYEQYF
v_gene: TRBV5-1; j_gene: TRBJ1-1; len: 16; abundance: NA; d_gene: TRBD1; CDR3nt: TGCGCCAGCGGACCGGGACAGGGGGTGTTGAACACTGAAGCTTTCTTT; CDR3aa: CASGPGQGVLNTEAFF
v_gene: TRBV28; j_gene: TRBJ1-2; len: 14; abundance: NA; d_gene: NA; CDR3nt: TGTGCCAGCAGTTTAGTCCAGGGTAGGGGTGGCTACACCTTC; CDR3aa: CASSLVQGRGGYTF
v_gene: TRBV29-1; j_gene: TRBJ2-7; len: 15; abundance: NA; d_gene: TRBD1; CDR3nt: TGCAGCGTGTTACCGACAGGGGGAATCGGCTACGAGCAGTACTTC; CDR3aa: CSVLPTGGIGYEQYF
v_gene: TRBV7-3; j_gene: TRBJ2-1; len: 15; abundance: NA; d_gene: TRBD2; CDR3nt: TGTGCCAGCAGGCTCACTAGCGGGGGGGCCGATGAGCAGTTCTTC; CDR3aa: CASRLTSGGADEQFF
v_gene: TRBV6-1; j_gene: TRBJ2-7; len: 14; abundance: NA; d_gene: TRBD1; CDR3nt: TGTGCCAGCAGCGACCGGGACAGTTCCTACGAGCAGTACTTC; CDR3aa: CASSDRDSSYEQYF
v_gene: TRBV27; j_gene: TRBJ1-1; len: 14; abundance: NA; d_gene: NA; CDR3nt: TGTGCCAGCAGCCGGGACAACATGAACACTGAAGCTTTCTTT; CDR3aa: CASSRDNMNTEAFF
v_gene: TRBV7-9; j_gene: TRBJ1-2; len: 14; abundance: few; d_gene: TRBD1; CDR3nt: TGTGCCAGCAGTCAAGGGACAGCTAACTATGGCTACACCTTC; CDR3aa: CASSQGTANYGYTF
v_gene: TRBV4-2; j_gene: TRBJ1-1; len: 11; abundance: once; d_gene: NA; CDR3nt: TGTGCCACTACCGGCGGCACTGAAGCTTTCTTT; CDR3aa: CATTGGTEAFF
v_gene: TRBV11-1; j_gene: TRBJ2-7; len: 12; abundance: NA; d_gene: NA; CDR3nt: TGTGCCAGCAGCACCAGCTCCTACGAGCAGTACTTC; CDR3aa: CASSTSSYEQYF
v_gene: TRBV28; j_gene: TRBJ1-3; len: 15; abundance: medium-sized; d_gene: NA; CDR3nt: TGTGCCAGCACTCGACGGGGGGCCTCTGGAAACACCATATATTTT; CDR3aa: CASTRRGASGNTIYF
v_gene: TRBV27; j_gene: TRBJ1-5; len: 14; abundance: NA; d_gene: TRBD1; CDR3nt: TGTGCCAGCAGTTTAACAGGGGGCCATCAGCCCCAGCATTTT; CDR3aa: CASSLTGGHQPQHF
v_gene: TRBV5-6; j_gene: TRBJ2-7; len: 11; abundance: NA; d_gene: NA; CDR3nt: TGTGCCAGCAGCTTGGCCGAGGAGCAGTATTTC; CDR3aa: CASSLAEEQYF
v_gene: TRBV11-2; j_gene: TRBJ1-3; len: 13; abundance: NA; d_gene: TRBD1; CDR3nt: TGTGCCAGCAGTTTGGACAGGGGACACACCATATATTTT; CDR3aa: CASSLDRGHTIYF
v_gene: TRBV28; j_gene: TRBJ2-7; len: 10; abundance: NA; d_gene: TRBD2; CDR3nt: TGTGCCAGCTGGGGGGGCGAGCAGTACTTC; CDR3aa: CASWGGEQYF
v_gene: TRBV6-1; j_gene: TRBJ1-5; len: 15; abundance: NA; d_gene: TRBD1; CDR3nt: TGTGCCAGCAGTGACCCGGGGACAGGGGGCAAGCCCCAGCATTTT; CDR3aa: CASSDPGTGGKPQHF
v_gene: TRBV28; j_gene: TRBJ1-2; len: 15; abundance: NA; d_gene: NA; CDR3nt: TGTGCCAGCAGTCCCCCCCGAGGGAAATTCGATGGCTACACCTTC; CDR3aa: CASSPPRGKFDGYTF
v_gene: TRBV6-5; j_gene: TRBJ1-2; len: 15; abundance: NA; d_gene: NA; CDR3nt: TGTGCCAGCAGTTACAGTAGCAGGGGCGGCTATGGCTACACCTTC; CDR3aa: CASSYSSRGGYGYTF
v_gene: TRBV28; j_gene: TRBJ1-6; len: 18; abundance: NA; d_gene: TRBD1; CDR3nt: TGTGCCAGCGGAGGCCTCGGACAGGGAGGGACCTATAATTCACCCCTCCACTTT; CDR3aa: CASGGLGQGGTYNSPLHF
v_gene: TRBV5-1; j_gene: TRBJ1-3; len: 17; abundance: NA; d_gene: TRBD1; CDR3nt: TGCGCCAGCAGCCTCAGGGACAGCCGGCTCTCTGGAAACACCATATATTTT; CDR3aa: CASSLRDSRLSGNTIYF
v_gene: TRBV7-8; j_gene: TRBJ2-7; len: 14; abundance: NA; d_gene: NA; CDR3nt: TGTGCCAGCAGCTTAGTGTCCGGGTCCTACGAGCAGTACTTC; CDR3aa: CASSLVSGSYEQYF
v_gene: TRBV7-9; j_gene: TRBJ1-1; len: 17; abundance: large; d_gene: NA; CDR3nt: TGTGCCAGCAGCTACTCGACTATAACAGGGATGGGCACTGAAGCTTTCTTT; CDR3aa: CASSYSTITGMGTEAFF